The 10 T cell receptor beta chains below all came from one sample that was sequenced in a study of cytomegalovirus exposure and HLA in healthy donors (dated 2017 in TCRdb). The library was obtained by the immunoSEQ multiplex PCR assay. TCRdb took over this immuneACCESS table, retaining in-frame rearrangements with V and J assigned. Such tables are incomplete; in checked studies, under half of the missing clones stem from an unresolved V gene, and the remainder is unexplained. Present in this sample are over 200,000 clones, over 80% of which were seen just once. 11% to 15% of the sample is taken by the ten largest. The sequenced sample consisted of PBMCs. These receptors were collected from a woman in her 30s in good health and CMV-seropositive.

The J gene is TRBJ1-1, the V gene TRBV27; D is unresolved. Germline-derived CDR1 and CDR2 are MNHEY and SMNVEV (reference sequence). V was pared by 2 bases and J by 1 base, with 8 bases between. The CDR3 spans 14 residues. CDR3 DNA: TGTGCCAGCAGTTTAAGTGAAAAGAACACTGAAGCTTTCTTT. Its protein is CASSLSEKNTEAFF.

The gene calls are TRBV27 and TRBJ1-5, with D unclear. The CDR3 is 14 amino acids. Trimming removed 4 bases from V and 3 bases from J, with 10 bases in between. Per the germline V gene, CDR1 is MNHEY and CDR2 is SMNVEV (reference sequence). As DNA, the CDR3 is TGTGCCAGCAGTTCCCCTGGGTTCAATCAGCCCCAGCATTTT. Its translation is CASSSPGFNQPQHF.

On this clone itself: Germline and junction disagree at one end, which may indicate a read error. This rearrangement joins TRBV27 to TRBJ2-3, with D perhaps TRBD2 (6 bases). Germline V gene lookup returns CDR1 MNHEY and CDR2 SMNVEV (reference sequence). The CDR3 is made up of 11 amino acids. The CDR3, as DNA: TGTGCCAGCAGTGACAACCACGGGGGTGTTTTT. It codes for CASSDNHGGVF.

The rearrangement links TRBV18 to TRBJ2-7; D unclear. CDR3 length: 13 amino acids. Germline CDR1 is KGHSH and CDR2 is LQKENI. V lost 1 base and J 3 bases, leaving 7 bases between the germline ends. Written as DNA, the CDR3 is TGTGCCAGCTCACCACTTCTCCTCTACGAGCAGTACTTC. Amino acids: CASSPLLLYEQYF.

The chain carries TRBV5-4 and TRBJ1-2, with a weak D call TRBD1 (5 bases). CDR1 is SGHNT, CDR2 YYREEE, per germline (reference sequence). V was cut by 1 base and J by 6 bases, with 13 bases left in between. The CDR3 consists of 14 residues. The CDR3 protein is CASSLTDSRHGYTF. The CDR3 coding sequence is TGTGCCAGCAGCTTGACTGACAGCCGGCATGGCTACACCTTC. Drawing the rest from reference TRBV5-4 and TRBJ1-2, the complete variable domain is ETGVTQSPTHLIKTRGQQVTLRCSSQSGHNTVSWYQQALGQGPQFIFQYYREEENGRGNFPPRFSGLQFPNYSSELNVNALELDDSALYLCASSLTDSRHGYTFGSGTRLTVV.

J is TRBJ2-1 and V is TRBV19; no clear D gene. Trimming pared 4 bases from V and 3 bases from J, leaving 4 bases between. The CDR3 runs to 12 residues. Germline CDR1 and CDR2: LNHDA and SQIVND (reference sequence). The chain's CDR3 is CASSTNYNEQFF. The DNA of the CDR3 is TGTGCCAGTAGTACAAACTACAATGAGCAGTTCTTC.

This clone was counted between two and nine times. The V call is TRBV30, the J call TRBJ1-4; 8 bases are shared with TRBD1. This CDR3 has 14 residues. Trimming cost V 1 base and J 12 bases; bases outside gene matches: 10. Germline lookup yields CDR1 GTSNPN and CDR2 SVGIG (reference sequence). CDR3 in DNA: TGTGCCTGGAGTGCGGGGTCAGGGGGCGAGGAACTGTTTTTT. Translated: CAWSAGSGGEELFF.

The rearrangement joins TRBV25-1 to TRBJ1-3; D gene unclear. V was trimmed by 5 bases and J by 2 bases, leaving 16 bases between them. Germline loops: CDR1 MGHDK, CDR2 SYGVNS. The CDR3 is 16 residues long. This chain's CDR3 is CASSTFLESAGNTIYF. DNA of the CDR3: TGTGCCAGCAGTACCTTTCTGGAGTCAGCTGGAAACACCATATATTTT.

This chain links TRBV27 with TRBJ1-2; no definite D call. Trimming pared 3 bases from V and 8 bases from J, leaving 16 bases between. The V gene's germline CDR1 is MNHEY and CDR2 SMNVEV (reference sequence). The CDR3 runs 14 residues. CDR3 loop: CASSLMWAGPGYTF. The CDR3 region has the DNA TGTGCCAGCAGTTTGATGTGGGCTGGGCCCGGCTACACCTTC.

Note on this clone: At one boundary the junction diverges from the germline segment, which might be a read error. The rearrangement joins TRBV6-1 to TRBJ2-2; 7 nucleotides align to TRBD2. CDR1 MNHNS and CDR2 SASEGT come from the germline V gene. The CDR3 length is 13 residues. The DNA for the CDR3 is TGTGCCTGCAGGGACTATTTCACCGGGGAGCTGTTTTTT. This translates into CACRDYFTGELFF.